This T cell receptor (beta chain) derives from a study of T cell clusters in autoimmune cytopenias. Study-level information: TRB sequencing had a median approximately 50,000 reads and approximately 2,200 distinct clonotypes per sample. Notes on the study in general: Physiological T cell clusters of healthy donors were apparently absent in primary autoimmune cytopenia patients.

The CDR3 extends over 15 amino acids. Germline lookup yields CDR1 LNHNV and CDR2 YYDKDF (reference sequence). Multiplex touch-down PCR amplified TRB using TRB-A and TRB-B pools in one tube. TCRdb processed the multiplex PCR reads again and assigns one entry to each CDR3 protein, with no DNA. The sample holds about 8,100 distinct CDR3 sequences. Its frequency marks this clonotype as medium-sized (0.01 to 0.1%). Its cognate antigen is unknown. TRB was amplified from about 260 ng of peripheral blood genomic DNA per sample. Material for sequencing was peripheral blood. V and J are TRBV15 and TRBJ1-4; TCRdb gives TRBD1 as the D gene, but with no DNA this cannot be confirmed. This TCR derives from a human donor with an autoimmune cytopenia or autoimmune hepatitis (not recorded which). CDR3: CATSRGQGNREKLFF.